The 8 T cell receptor beta chains given below trace back to one sample, sequenced in a study of cytomegalovirus exposure and HLA in healthy donors. Amplification used 60 Vbeta primers and 13 Jbeta primers. Using immunoSEQ multiplex PCR, the repertoire was profiled, and TCRdb retains in-frame clones only, with some absent. The table includes about 140,000 clones, 88% detected once. Material: PBMCs. The source is a woman aged 40-49 years in good health and CMV-seronegative.

V is TRBV15 and J is TRBJ2-3, with D tentatively TRBD2 (5 bases). From germline, CDR1 is LNHNV and CDR2 YYDKDF (reference sequence). The V end was cut by 1 base, the J end by 3 bases, with 17 bases between. The CDR3 runs to 17 residues. This CDR3 is CATSRAGSNIPTDTQYF. The CDR3 nucleotides are TGTGCCACCAGCAGAGCGGGGTCTAACATCCCTACAGATACGCAGTATTTT.

The genes are TRBV7-9 and TRBJ1-1; D is undetermined. Looked up from germline, CDR1 is SEHNR and CDR2 is FQNEAQ (reference sequence). The CDR3 has 14 amino acids. V lost 6 bases and J 0 bases, leaving 11 bases between the germline ends. The CDR3 bases are TGTGCCAGCAGGGCGTGGAGCTTGAACACTGAAGCTTTCTTT. This gives the protein CASRAWSLNTEAFF.

The chain joins TRBV27 to TRBJ2-1; 14 bases agree with TRBD2. Germline V lookup: CDR1 MNHEY, CDR2 SMNVEV (reference sequence). The CDR3 runs 18 residues. The J segment lost 1 base and the V segment lost 5 bases, leaving 7 bases of the junction unmatched. As DNA, the CDR3 is TGTGCCAGCAGTGGGGGACTAGCGGGAGTGAAGTCCTACAATGAGCAGTTCTTC. Translated: CASSGGLAGVKSYNEQFF.

The chain employs TRBV19 and TRBJ2-2; TRBD1 might be the D (5 bases). Germline lookup yields CDR1 LNHDA and CDR2 SQIVND (reference sequence). The CDR3 has 14 amino acids. With 5 bases removed from V and 6 bases from J, the gap between germline ends came to 13 bases. CDR3 protein: CASSSRVRAGELFF. The DNA of the CDR3 is TGTGCCAGTAGTTCCAGGGTAAGGGCCGGGGAGCTGTTTTTT.

The rearrangement uses TRBV6-1 and TRBJ2-7, with D unresolved. Germline CDR1 and CDR2: MNHNS and SASEGT. Deletions cut 8 bases from V and 0 bases from J, with 11 bases between. The CDR3 length is 13 residues. CDR3 sequence (DNA): TGTGCCAGCGGAGCTTACCCCTCCTACGAGCAGTACTTC. Translating gives CASGAYPSYEQYF.

V usage is TRBV30 and J usage is TRBJ1-3, with unresolved D. V shed 2 bases and J shed 1 base, with 9 bases lying between them. Germline CDR1 GTSNPN, CDR2 SVGIG (reference sequence). CDR3 length equals 14 residues. The CDR3: CAWSTGWSGNTIYF. The CDR3 DNA follows: TGTGCCTGGAGTACGGGGTGGTCTGGAAACACCATATATTTT.

This chain joins TRBV7-2 and TRBJ2-2; D may be TRBD2 (5 bases). The CDR3 consists of 13 residues. The V end lost 4 bases, the J end lost 7 bases, and 10 bases lay between the germline ends. CDR1 and CDR2 (germline): SGHTA, FQGNSA. For the CDR3, the DNA is TGTGCCAGCAGCTCGGCTAGCCGCGGGGAGCTGTTTTTT. Translating gives CASSSASRGELFF. Combining the CDR3 with reference TRBV7-2 and TRBJ2-2 gives the whole variable domain GAGVSQSPSNKVTEKGKDVELRCDPISGHTALYWYRQSLGQGLEFLIYFQGNSAPDKSGLPSDRFSAERTGGSVSTLTIQRTQQEDSAVYLCASSSASRGELFFGEGSRLTVL.

The rearrangement links TRBV29-1 to TRBJ2-7, with a tentative D call TRBD1 (6 bases). There are 14 residues in the CDR3. In germline, CDR1 is SQVTM, CDR2 ANQGSEA. V was pared by 0 bases and J by 4 bases, with 13 bases between. The DNA of the CDR3 is TGCAGCGTTGAAGATCCACAGGGTCGTTACGAGCAGTACTTC. It codes for CSVEDPQGRYEQYF.